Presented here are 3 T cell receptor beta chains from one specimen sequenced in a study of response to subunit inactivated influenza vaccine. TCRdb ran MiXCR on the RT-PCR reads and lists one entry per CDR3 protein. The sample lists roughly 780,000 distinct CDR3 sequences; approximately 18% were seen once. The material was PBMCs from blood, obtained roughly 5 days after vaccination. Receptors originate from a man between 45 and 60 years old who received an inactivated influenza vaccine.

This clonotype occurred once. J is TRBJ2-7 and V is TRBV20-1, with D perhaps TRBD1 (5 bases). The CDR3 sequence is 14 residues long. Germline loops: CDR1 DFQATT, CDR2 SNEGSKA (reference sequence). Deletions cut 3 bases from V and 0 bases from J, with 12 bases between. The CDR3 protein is CSARVRVGSYEQYF. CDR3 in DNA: TGCAGTGCTAGGGTCAGGGTCGGCTCCTACGAGCAGTACTTC.

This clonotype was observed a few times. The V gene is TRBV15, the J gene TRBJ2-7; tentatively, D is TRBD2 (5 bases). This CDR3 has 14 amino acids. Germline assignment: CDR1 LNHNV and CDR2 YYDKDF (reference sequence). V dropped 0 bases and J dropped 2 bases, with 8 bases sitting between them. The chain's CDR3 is CATSRESGTYEQYF. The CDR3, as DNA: TGTGCCACCAGCAGAGAATCGGGGACCTACGAGCAGTACTTC. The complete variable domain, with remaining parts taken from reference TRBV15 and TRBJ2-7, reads DAMVIQNPRYQVTQFGKPVTLSCSQTLNHNVMYWYQQKSSQAPKLLFHYYDKDFNNEADTPDNFQSRRPNTSFCFLDIRSPGLGDTAMYLCATSRESGTYEQYFGPGTRLTVT.

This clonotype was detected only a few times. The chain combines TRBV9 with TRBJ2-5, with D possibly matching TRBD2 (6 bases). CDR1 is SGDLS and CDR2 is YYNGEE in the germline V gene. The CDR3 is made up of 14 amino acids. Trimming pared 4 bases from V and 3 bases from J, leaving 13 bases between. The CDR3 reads CASSFTPGEETQYF. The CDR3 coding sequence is TGTGCCAGCAGCTTCACGCCGGGAGAAGAGACCCAGTACTTC.